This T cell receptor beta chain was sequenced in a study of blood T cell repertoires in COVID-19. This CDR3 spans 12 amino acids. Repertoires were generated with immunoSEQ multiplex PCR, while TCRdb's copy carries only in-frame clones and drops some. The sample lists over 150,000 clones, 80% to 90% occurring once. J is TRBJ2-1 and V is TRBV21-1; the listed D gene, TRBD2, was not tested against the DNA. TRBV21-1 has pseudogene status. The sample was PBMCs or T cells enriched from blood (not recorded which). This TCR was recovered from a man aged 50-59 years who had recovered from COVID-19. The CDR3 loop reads CASSRCRGEQFF. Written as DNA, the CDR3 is TGTGCCAGCAGCCGATGTCGCGGTGAGCAGTTCTTC.